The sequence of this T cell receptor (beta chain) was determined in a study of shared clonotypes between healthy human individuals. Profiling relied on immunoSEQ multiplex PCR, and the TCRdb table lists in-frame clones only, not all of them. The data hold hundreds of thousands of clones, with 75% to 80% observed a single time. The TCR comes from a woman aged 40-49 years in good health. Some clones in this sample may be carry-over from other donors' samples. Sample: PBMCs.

CDR3 protein: CSASPSREQYF. CDR3 coding DNA: TGCAGTGCTAGCCCTTCGCGGGAGCAGTACTTC. This chain links TRBV20-1 with TRBJ2-7; D unresolved. V was shortened by 3 bases and J by 7 bases, with 10 bases between the two germline ends. Germline values: CDR1 DFQATT, CDR2 SNEGSKA (reference sequence). This CDR3 has 11 residues.